This entry is about one T cell receptor beta chain. No antigen is known for it. Within one base of it there is no much larger clone, and no base qualities were kept. The CDR3 measures 15 amino acids from cysteine to phenylalanine. The entry retains the CDR3 DNA only, 45 bases that are in frame from base 1. V loses 6 bases at its end and J loses 3 bases; junction bases beyond the gene matches: 7. The germline V gene sets CDR1 to SGHTA and CDR2 to FQGTGA. This record comes from a study of long-term antiretroviral therapy in people with HIV (dated by TCRdb to between 2022 and 2023). In the study overall: Collection of the earliest samples took place about a decade ahead of the 2015 WHO recommendation for immediate ART, at a time when ART was typically delayed until CD4 counts fell. Whether ART initiation and durable HIV suppression were associated with changes in peripheral blood TRB repertoire composition and diversity was tested in a retrospective serial study. A total of around 200 cryopreserved PBMC samples were contributed to the cohort by 30 adults with confirmed HIV infection, with samples collected serially over a mean of approximately six years (range 1-12). Among the approximately 32 participants with HIV, around 10 were female. Test extractions of a monoclonal T-cell line alongside a few dozen polyclonal samples showed no cross-contamination during QIAcube processing.

The immunoSEQ hsTCRB v3.0 assay was used at survey level resolution to sequence the TRB variable region. The targeted TRB sequencing depth was roughly 40,000-55,000 T-cell genomes per sample. An Illumina MiSeq with a v3 150-cycle kit was used to sequence the pooled TRB libraries. Processing in the source paper ran as follows. Repertoire analysis ran in R within a reproducible Nextflow workflow covering QC, data transformation and analysis. LymphoSeq2, an R package for exploring AIRR-Seq data, was used to implement custom analyses. Several samples that produced fewer than 5000 total TRB sequences were removed, so approximately 190 HIV repertoires were analyzed. Of the 188 retained HIV repertoires, roughly 61 were collected before and 120 to 140 after ART initiation. Each repertoire was downsampled to 5000 TRB nucleotide sequences, and summary statistics were averaged across 100 downsampling iterations. TRB sequences were retained for analysis only if CDR3 regions of at least seven amino acids were present. Two measures captured diversity: a Shannon entropy-derived clonality score and the Gini coefficient. In the repertoire networks, any two of the top 5000 CDR3 amino acid sequences were linked whenever the two sequences differed by an edit distance of one. For TRB CDR3 amino acid sequences, GLIPH2 was used to predict antigen specificity groups and MHC restriction. To flag known CMV, EBV, HIV or tissue antigen associations, CDR3 amino acid sequences were matched against VDJdb and McPAS-TCR. Pre-ART, post-ART and control groups were compared with Wilcoxon signed-rank tests and Holm-Bonferroni correction. Imported from immuneACCESS, the table was reduced by TCRdb to in-frame sequences with V and J called. These copies leave out some clones; in studies compared against another copy, an unresolved V gene accounts for under half, and the cause of the remainder is not known. The V and J calls and clone size are taken from that table; D and trimming were inferred from the DNA. The sample table holds tens of thousands of clones, of which around 85% were seen once. The ten largest clones take up approximately 8.8% of the sample.

On the study overall, not on this receptor specifically: Unsorted PBMC were profiled instead of sorted CD4+ and CD8+ T cells because pre-ART samples had limited cell numbers. Since PBMC availability was limited, sequencing covered only the TCR beta chain, with no alpha chain pairing. CDR3 length ranges in HIV repertoires were narrower than in controls, and network structure suggested an antigen-experienced repertoire with only a slight naive shift after ART. Samples dated from the mid-2000s to the late 2010s, and the ART regimens used may be less effective than current ones. Inferences about post-ART repertoire changes are limited because no data were available on ART adherence, viral resistance or therapy changes. ART initiation was associated with a significant increase in TRB diversity, but diversity stayed significantly below transplant donor controls even after long-term ART. At every time point, the repertoire was dominated by expanded TRB clones first identified before ART initiation, although this dominance fluctuated and, in many PLHIV, declined after ART.

Participants were included only if at least one PBMC sample before ART initiation and at least two post-ART samples were available. Every participant with HIV received treatment in the United States of America. Cryopreserved samples of about 0.95-11 million PBMC were thawed and washed before DNA extraction. At the time of the earliest PBMC sample, participants with HIV were aged between roughly 20 and 54 years. PBMC samples were contributed by each participant from 1-4 timepoints before ART initiation and 2-8 timepoints after ART initiation, with a median of 7 samples. Serial HIV viral load, CD4+ T-cell count, ART history and demographic data were obtained for every participant. Genomic DNA was extracted from unsorted PBMC with a Qiagen kit on a QIAcube, processed in batches of 12 samples.

The rearranged chain carries TRBV7-3 and TRBJ2-3, and 9 bases in between align with TRBD2. The starting material was unsorted PBMCs, obtained about 5 years after starting antiretroviral therapy. The TCR was taken from a man aged 35 to 55 with HIV. The bases read TGTGCCAGCAGTCTAGCGGGGTTGTGGACAGATACGCAGTATTTT. This encodes CASSLAGLWTDTQYF.